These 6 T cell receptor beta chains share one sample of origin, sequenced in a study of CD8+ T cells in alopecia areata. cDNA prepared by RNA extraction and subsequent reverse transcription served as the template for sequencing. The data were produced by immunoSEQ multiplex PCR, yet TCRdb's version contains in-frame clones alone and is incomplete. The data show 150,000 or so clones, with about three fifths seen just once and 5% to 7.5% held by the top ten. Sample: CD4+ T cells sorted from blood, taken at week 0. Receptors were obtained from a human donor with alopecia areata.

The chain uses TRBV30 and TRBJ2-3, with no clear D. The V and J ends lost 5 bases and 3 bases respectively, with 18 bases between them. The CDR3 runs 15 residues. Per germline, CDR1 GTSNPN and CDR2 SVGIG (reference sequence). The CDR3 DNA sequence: TGTGCCTGGGAATCAGAAGGTGGTATAACAGATACGCAGTATTTT. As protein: CAWESEGGITDTQYF.

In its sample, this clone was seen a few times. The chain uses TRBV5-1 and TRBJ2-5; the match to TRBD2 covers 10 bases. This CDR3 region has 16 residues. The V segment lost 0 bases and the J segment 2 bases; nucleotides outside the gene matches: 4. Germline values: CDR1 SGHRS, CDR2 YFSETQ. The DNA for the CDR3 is TGCGCCAGCAGCTTGGTTTCTAGCGGGGGTCAAGAGACCCAGTACTTC. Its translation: CASSLVSSGGQETQYF.

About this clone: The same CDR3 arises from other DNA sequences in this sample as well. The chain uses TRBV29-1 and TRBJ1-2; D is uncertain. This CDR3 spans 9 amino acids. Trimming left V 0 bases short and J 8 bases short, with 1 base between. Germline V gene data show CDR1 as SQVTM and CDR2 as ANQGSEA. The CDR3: CSVEEGYTF. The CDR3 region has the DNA TGCAGCGTTGAAGAAGGCTACACCTTC.

CDR3: CATSRLANEQFF. In DNA form, the CDR3 reads TGTGCCACCAGTAGGCTAGCCAATGAGCAGTTCTTC. The chain joins TRBV15 to TRBJ2-1, with D maybe TRBD2 (5 bases). The CDR3 consists of 12 residues. The V and J ends lost 6 bases and 6 bases respectively, with 9 bases between them. Germline assignment: CDR1 LNHNV and CDR2 YYDKDF (reference sequence).

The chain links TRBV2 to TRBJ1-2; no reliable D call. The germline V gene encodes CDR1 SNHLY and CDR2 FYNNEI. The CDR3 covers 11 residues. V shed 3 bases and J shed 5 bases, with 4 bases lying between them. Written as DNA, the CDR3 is TGTGCCAGCAGTGAGAGTTATGGCTACACCTTC. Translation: CASSESYGYTF.

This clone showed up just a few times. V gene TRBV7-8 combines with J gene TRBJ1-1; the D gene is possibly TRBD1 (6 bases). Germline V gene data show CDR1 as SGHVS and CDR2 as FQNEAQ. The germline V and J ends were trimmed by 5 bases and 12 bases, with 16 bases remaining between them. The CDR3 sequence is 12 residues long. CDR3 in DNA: TGTGCCAGCAGCCATGACAGGAGTAGAACTTTCTTT. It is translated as CASSHDRSRTFF.